The 7 T cell receptor beta chains reported below all come from one sample, sequenced in a study of T-cell reconstitution after alpha-beta-depleted transplantation in children. As it was prepared, the TCRbeta library received unique molecular identifiers. TCRdb re-derived calls from the PCR reads in MiXCR, one entry per CDR3 protein. The sample yields about 240,000 distinct CDR3 sequences, about 12% seen once. The sequenced sample was PBMCs from the stem cell graft donor, obtained from the stem cell graft. The receptors here all came from a human donor who donated a stem cell graft to a child with acute lymphoblastic leukemia.

Many counts were recorded for this clonotype. The CDR3 DNA is TGTGCCAGCAGCTTATGGACTAGCGGAACCTACGAGCAGTACTTC. Protein product: CASSLWTSGTYEQYF. This rearrangement joins TRBV7-9 to TRBJ2-7; 10 bases are a match to TRBD2. Per the germline V gene, CDR1 is SEHNR and CDR2 is FQNEAQ (reference sequence). This CDR3 has 15 amino acids. V gave up 2 bases and J gave up 2 bases; unmatched junction bases: 3.

In its sample, this clonotype was seen many times. The rearrangement joins TRBV4-2 to TRBJ1-1; maybe TRBD1 (5 bases). CDR3 length: 13 amino acids. Germline CDR1 is LGHNA and CDR2 is YNFKEQ. The V and J ends lost 3 bases and 4 bases respectively, with 9 bases between them. In nucleotides, the CDR3 is TGTGCCAGCAGCCATCCGGGGGGCACTGAAGCTTTCTTT. Amino acids: CASSHPGGTEAFF.

This clonotype was seen at least ten times. This chain links TRBV7-2 with TRBJ2-1; a possible D gene is TRBD1 (5 bases). Between the trimmed V and J ends, which lost 0 bases and 7 bases, there was a span of 25 bases. Looked up from germline, CDR1 is SGHTA and CDR2 is FQGNSA. The CDR3 is 19 residues long. CDR3 amino acids: CASSLAQSSWVTGGNEQFF. Written as DNA, the CDR3 is TGTGCCAGCAGCTTAGCGCAGTCTTCTTGGGTAACAGGTGGGAATGAGCAGTTCTTC.

A word on this clonotype: A much larger clone differs by one base, so this may be a read error. The V call is TRBV27, the J call TRBJ2-7; possible D gene TRBD2, 5 bases. The CDR3 runs 16 residues. The germline V and J ends were trimmed by 3 bases and 5 bases, with 20 bases remaining between them. Germline V lookup: CDR1 MNHEY, CDR2 SMNVEV (reference sequence). CDR3 sequence reads: CASSLLRALRADEQYF. CDR3 nucleotide sequence: TGTGCCAGCAGTTTGTTGAGGGCCTTGAGGGCCGACGAGCAGTACTTC.

The sample holds many counts of this clonotype. The J gene is TRBJ1-4, the V gene TRBV4-2; TRBD1 is a possible D gene (5 bases). V was shortened by 0 bases and J by 7 bases, with 9 bases between the two germline ends. The CDR3 is 14 amino acids. Germline lookup yields CDR1 LGHNA and CDR2 YNFKEQ. CDR3 DNA: TGTGCCAGCAGCCAAGATCTGGGACCTGAAAAACTGTTTTTT. This encodes CASSQDLGPEKLFF.

In its sample, this clonotype was seen many times. The V call is TRBV6-5, the J call TRBJ2-5; 9 nucleotides line up with TRBD2. Germline CDR1 is MNHEY and CDR2 is SVGAGI. This CDR3 contains 14 residues. The V and J ends lost 3 bases and 6 bases, in that order; junction bases with no gene match: 5. The CDR3: CASSYAGGVQTQYF. As DNA, the CDR3 is TGTGCCAGCAGTTATGCGGGAGGGGTTCAGACCCAGTACTTC.

This clonotype was counted ten times or more. The CDR3 protein is CASGSGGTSSGNTIYF. The CDR3 DNA sequence: TGTGCCAGCGGGAGCGGGGGGACAAGCTCTGGAAACACCATATATTTT. The chain joins TRBV7-2 to TRBJ1-3; possibly TRBD1 for D (6 bases). The CDR3 is made up of 16 amino acids. The germline V and J ends were trimmed by 8 bases and 0 bases, with 17 bases remaining between them. Germline loops: CDR1 SGHTA, CDR2 FQGNSA.